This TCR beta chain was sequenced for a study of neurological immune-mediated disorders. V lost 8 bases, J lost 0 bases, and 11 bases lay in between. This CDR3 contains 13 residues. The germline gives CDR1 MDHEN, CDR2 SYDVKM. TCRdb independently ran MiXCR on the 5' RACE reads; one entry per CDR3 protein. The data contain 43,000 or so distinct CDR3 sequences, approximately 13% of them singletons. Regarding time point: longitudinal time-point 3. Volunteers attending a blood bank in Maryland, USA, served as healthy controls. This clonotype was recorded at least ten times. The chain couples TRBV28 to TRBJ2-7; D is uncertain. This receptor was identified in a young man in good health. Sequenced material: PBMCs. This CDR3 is CASLDSSSYEQYF. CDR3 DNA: TGTGCCAGCCTCGATAGCAGCTCCTACGAGCAGTACTTC.